This entry is about one T cell receptor (beta chain). No cognate antigen has been identified for it. Per-nucleotide qualities are absent, and no much larger clonotype sits a single base away. This entry belongs to a study of blood T cells in healthy people across ages (dated by TCRdb to 2013 to 2016). Context from the whole study: In model experiments, template switching captured about one uniquely barcoded TCR beta cDNA molecule for every two T cells. Four age groups were formed from the donors: young (average approximately 15 years), middle-aged (just under 40), aged (62) and long-lived (around 80). Donors of different ages were randomly distributed across sequencing lanes to avoid experimental bias. To track age-related changes in TCR beta repertoire diversity, the study relied on deep sequencing normalized with unique cDNA molecular identifiers. For two donors (one aged 18 to 30 and one aged 80 or older), the study analyzed two additional independent replicas of 1 million unique cDNA reads from the same blood draw.

The 39 donors, aged roughly 6 to 95 years, were systemically healthy Caucasian individuals from Russia. Around 9.7 milliliters of peripheral blood were collected from each donor into EDTA-treated Vacutainer tubes. Ficoll-Paque density-gradient centrifugation was used to isolate PBMCs, with at least 6 million obtained per sample. Total RNA was extracted from PBMCs with Trizol reagent, with at least 5 micrograms obtained per sample. For every donor, an aliquot of PBMCs went through flow cytometry to measure the percentages of naive CD45RAhigh/CD27high T cells. Library preparation used 5' RACE. Sequencing took place on an Illumina HiSeq 2500. A second roughly 6 to 11 cycle PCR used a sample-barcoded 5' primer and a J-beta primer mix. Each TCR beta cDNA molecule received a unique molecular identifier from a template-switch 5' adaptor carrying 12 random nucleotides. Each sample yielded at least 3 million CDR3-containing paired-end reads. First-strand cDNA synthesis was performed from all RNA using the Mint cDNA synthesis kit, with priming by a TRBC-specific oligonucleotide. Following uracil-DNA glycosylase treatment, all cDNA underwent a first 18-cycle PCR with the universal primers M1SS and BC2_uni_R. The original pipeline was this. For normalization, 1 million high-quality reads, each with a distinct molecular identifier, were randomly selected from each sample. Instead of being binned into consensus sequences, reads that shared molecular identifiers were thrown out. MiTCR, run with a Q25 quality threshold and the strictest error-elimination algorithm, handled CDR3 identification, clonotype clustering and error correction. A nonparametric unseen species model with Euler transformation was used to estimate lower-bound total TCR beta diversity. TCRdb trimmed the raw reads at Q25, called clones with MiXCR and kept productive beta chains. Entries are consolidated by CDR3 protein sequence, retaining the most common genes and DNA. The V and J calls here are based on TCRdb, not the publication. Present in this sample are approximately 1.5 million distinct CDR3 sequences, 40% to 45% of which were seen just once. The biggest ten clones account for more than 4% of the sample.

Study-wide conclusions, independent of this receptor: Because donor CMV infection status was unknown, age-related changes in expanded clonotypes were potentially confounded. A strong correlation was found between observed TCR beta diversity and the percentage of naive T cells measured by flow cytometry. Compared with the aged group, the long-lived group had more naive CD4+ T cells, fewer expanded clones and increased TCR diversity, suggesting age selection. As age increased, observed TCR beta diversity per million T cells dropped in a roughly linear way, and a significant reduction was already evident by age about 40. Estimates of total diversity based on one million sequenced T cells were regarded as lower bounds and as underestimates. Because profiling used bulk unsorted PBMCs, naive and antigen-experienced compartments could not be compared conclusively.

The germline V gene (reference sequence) specifies MNHEY as CDR1 and SMNVEV as CDR2. V lost 6 bases and J lost 6 bases, and the count of bases not matched to a germline gene is 3. Its CDR3 holds 12 amino acids, cysteine through phenylalanine. Solely the CDR3 DNA is kept, with 36 bases framed from the first base. Sequencing input: blood. This sequence uses TRBV27 and TRBJ2-7; 9 central nucleotides agree with TRBD1. This TCR derives from a woman aged 18 to 35 in good health. The CDR3 reads CASRPDRGEQYF. The nucleotide sequence is given as TGTGCCAGCAGGCCGGACAGGGGCGAGCAGTACTTC.